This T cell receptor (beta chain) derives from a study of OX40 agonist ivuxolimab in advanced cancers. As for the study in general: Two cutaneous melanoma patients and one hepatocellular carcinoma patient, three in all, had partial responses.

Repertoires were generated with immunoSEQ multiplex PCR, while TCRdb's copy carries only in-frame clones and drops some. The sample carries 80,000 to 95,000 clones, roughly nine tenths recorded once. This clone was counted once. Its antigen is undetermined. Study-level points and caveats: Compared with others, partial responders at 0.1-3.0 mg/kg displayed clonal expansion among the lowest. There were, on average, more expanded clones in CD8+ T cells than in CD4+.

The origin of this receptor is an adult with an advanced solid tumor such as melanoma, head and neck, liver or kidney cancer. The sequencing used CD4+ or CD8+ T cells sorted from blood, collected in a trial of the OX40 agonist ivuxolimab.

CDR3 bases: TGCGCCAGCAGCCAAAGGGTCCGAGGGGGGTACGAGCAGTACTTC. This encodes CASSQRVRGGYEQYF. This chain connects TRBV4-3 to TRBJ2-7; D may correspond to TRBD1 or TRBD2 (6 bases each). The CDR3 is 15 amino acids. V shed 2 bases and J shed 4 bases, with 15 bases lying between them. The germline V gene encodes CDR1 LGHNA and CDR2 YSLEER.